These 30 T cell receptor beta chains were sequenced from one sample in a study of CD8+ T cells in alopecia areata. Documented treatment: oral pan-JAK inhibitor, 5-10 mg twice daily. Extraction and reverse transcription of RNA yielded cDNA as the sequencing template. Sequencing was performed with immunoSEQ multiplex PCR; in TCRdb, only in-frame clones are kept and a portion is missing. The table has about 260,000 clones, roughly 63% seen once. The specimen comprised CD4+ T cells sorted from blood, sampled between weeks 51 and 52, from a patient treated with tofacitinib. All receptors derive from a human donor with alopecia areata.

The V gene is TRBV29-1, the J gene TRBJ2-5, with D perhaps assigned TRBD1 or TRBD2 (5 bases each). The CDR3 totals 12 residues. The V and J ends lost 4 bases and 4 bases respectively, with 10 bases between them. Germline V lookup: CDR1 SQVTM, CDR2 ANQGSEA. The CDR3 DNA is TGCAGCGTTGCCCCGGGGCCAGAGACCCAGTACTTC. This translates into CSVAPGPETQYF.

The chain uses TRBV15 and TRBJ2-3; no firm D call. Trimming removed 2 bases at V and 1 base at J, with 4 bases between. Germline loops: CDR1 LNHNV, CDR2 YYDKDF (reference sequence). This CDR3 spans 13 amino acids. CDR3 region: CATSRQGTDTQYF. In nucleotides, the CDR3 is TGTGCCACCAGCAGACAGGGCACAGATACGCAGTATTTT. Full variable domain (missing parts from reference TRBV15 and TRBJ2-3): DAMVIQNPRYQVTQFGKPVTLSCSQTLNHNVMYWYQQKSSQAPKLLFHYYDKDFNNEADTPDNFQSRRPNTSFCFLDIRSPGLGDTAMYLCATSRQGTDTQYFGPGTRLTVL.

J is TRBJ2-3 and V is TRBV9, with 11 bases lining up with TRBD2. Trimming at V came to 4 bases and at J to 3 bases, leaving 7 bases not matched to a gene. CDR1 SGDLS and CDR2 YYNGEE come from the germline V gene. The CDR3 is 16 amino acids. The CDR3 sequence is CASSHIAGGRTDTQYF. For the CDR3, the DNA is TGTGCCAGCAGCCACATAGCGGGGGGGCGGACAGATACGCAGTATTTT.

The rearrangement uses TRBV14 and TRBJ2-1; D possibly corresponds to TRBD2 (7 bases). The length of the CDR3 is 20 residues. Germline V lookup: CDR1 SGHDN, CDR2 FVKESK. V lost 3 bases, J lost 0 bases, and 24 bases lay in between. CDR3 protein: CASSHPRGGGRLSSYNEQFF. CDR3 in DNA: TGTGCCAGCAGCCATCCCAGGGGCGGGGGACGTCTCAGCTCCTACAATGAGCAGTTCTTC.

The chain employs TRBV11-3 and TRBJ2-2; TRBD1 is a possible D gene (6 bases). V lost 5 bases and J 8 bases, leaving 18 bases between the germline ends. The V gene's germline CDR1 is SGHNT and CDR2 YENEEA. This CDR3 has 15 amino acids. This CDR3 is CASSHRDNLRGELFF. In DNA, the CDR3 is TGTGCCAGCAGCCACCGGGACAACCTTCGGGGGGAGCTGTTTTTT.

This clone was found a few times. Relative to the germline gene, one junction end is altered; a read error may explain this. Other DNA variants within this sample encode the same CDR3. The chain is built from TRBV7-9 and TRBJ2-7; D unclear. This CDR3 has 11 amino acids. Germline-derived CDR1 and CDR2 are SEHNR and FQNEAQ (reference sequence). The CDR3 protein is CASSLGAEQYF. The CDR3 DNA is TGTGCCAGCAGTTTAGGAGCCGAGCAGTACTTC.

The chain couples TRBV7-9 to TRBJ2-3; TRBD2 might be the D (6 bases). CDR1 is SEHNR, CDR2 FQNEAQ, per germline (reference sequence). The length of the CDR3 is 16 residues. Trimming pared 0 bases from V and 0 bases from J, leaving 10 bases between. The CDR3 bases are TGTGCCAGCAGCTTAGCCGGGGGAACTAGCACAGATACGCAGTATTTT. Its translation is CASSLAGGTSTDTQYF.

The chain carries TRBV30 and TRBJ1-6, with D possibly matching TRBD1 (6 bases). Between the trimmed V and J ends, which lost 2 bases and 10 bases, there was a span of 15 bases. Looked up from germline, CDR1 is GTSNPN and CDR2 is SVGIG (reference sequence). CDR3 size: 14 residues. The CDR3 spells CAWSLTGKWSPLHF. The DNA for the CDR3 is TGTGCCTGGAGTTTAACAGGGAAGTGGTCACCCCTCCACTTT.

The table lists this clone with a few counts. The gene calls are TRBV5-4 and TRBJ2-5; 14 nucleotides line up with TRBD2. The CDR3 length is 17 residues. V gave up 4 bases and J gave up 1 base; unmatched junction bases: 6. CDR1 SGHNT and CDR2 YYREEE come from the germline V gene (reference sequence). The CDR3 region has the DNA TGTGCCAGCAGCCTAGGACTAGCGGGGGGCCTCCAAGAGACCCAGTACTTC. Protein product: CASSLGLAGGLQETQYF.

This clone appeared a single time. The chain carries TRBV5-1 and TRBJ1-2; weak D call: TRBD1 (5 bases). This CDR3 comprises 14 residues. Trimming pared 1 base from V and 4 bases from J, leaving 11 bases between. Germline-derived CDR1 and CDR2 are SGHRS and YFSETQ. In DNA, the CDR3 is TGCGCCAGCAGCTTGAGGACAACGGGCTATGGCTACACCTTC. Translated, it gives CASSLRTTGYGYTF.

This sequence joins TRBV18 and TRBJ1-1; D is unresolved. This CDR3 spans 14 amino acids. Germline CDR1 KGHSH, CDR2 LQKENI. Trimming cost V 3 bases and J 6 bases, with 14 bases left between them. For the CDR3, the DNA is TGTGCCAGCTCACCTCGCGAAGGGAAACCTGAAGCTTTCTTT. Translating it yields CASSPREGKPEAFF.

This clone has at least ten counts. The J gene is TRBJ1-6, the V gene TRBV5-4; D gene ambiguous. This CDR3 has 13 amino acids. V lost 2 bases, J lost 10 bases, and 10 bases lay in between. From germline, CDR1 is SGHNT and CDR2 YYREEE (reference sequence). The CDR3 here is CASSFPGRSPLHF. The CDR3 DNA reads as TGTGCCAGCAGCTTTCCCGGCAGGTCACCCCTCCACTTT.

The V call is TRBV30, the J call TRBJ2-3; 9 nucleotides agree with TRBD2. The ends lost 0 bases at V and 4 bases at J; junction bases unmatched: 5. CDR1 is GTSNPN and CDR2 is SVGIG in the germline V gene (reference sequence). The CDR3 covers 15 residues. In nucleotides, the CDR3 is TGTGCCTGGAGTGTACCGCGGGGGGGGCCAGATACGCAGTATTTT. It codes for CAWSVPRGGPDTQYF.

The chain couples TRBV29-1 to TRBJ2-4; 11 bases are shared with TRBD1. Germline CDR1 is SQVTM and CDR2 is ANQGSEA. The CDR3 runs 13 residues. V trimming: 4 bases; J trimming: 7 bases; junction bases outside the gene matches: 3. CDR3 nucleotide sequence: TGCAGCGTTGTCGGGACAGGGGGGAACATTCAGTACTTC. Translation: CSVVGTGGNIQYF.

Concerning this clone itself: One end of the junction is discordant with germline, which a read error may explain. For the CDR3, the DNA is TGTGCTAGCAGTCCAGGCGGGACCGCGAACACCGGGGAGCTGTTTTTT. This sequence encodes CASSPGGTANTGELFF. This chain links TRBV7-7 with TRBJ2-2, with D maybe TRBD2 (6 bases). The CDR3 contains 16 residues. Germline V CDR1 and CDR2: SSHAT, FNYEAQ (reference sequence).

CDR3 coding DNA: TGTGCCAGCAGCGTAGTGAGTAGCGAAACCGGGGAGCTGTTTTTT. This encodes CASSVVSSETGELFF. The gene calls are TRBV9 and TRBJ2-2, with D possibly matching TRBD2 (5 bases). CDR1 is SGDLS and CDR2 is YYNGEE in the germline V gene. Trimming took off 0 bases at V and 5 bases at J, with 11 bases between the two ends. The CDR3 extends over 15 amino acids.

This clone was counted a single time. The chain uses TRBV5-1 and TRBJ2-1, with 9 bases that match TRBD1. J lost 4 bases, V lost 2 bases, and 4 bases had no gene match. The CDR3 length is 15 residues. Germline assignment: CDR1 SGHRS and CDR2 YFSETQ. The CDR3: CASSFSGQGYNEQFF. DNA for the CDR3: TGCGCCAGCAGCTTCTCGGGACAGGGTTACAATGAGCAGTTCTTC.

This rearrangement joins TRBV10-3 to TRBJ2-7, with 9 bases aligning to TRBD1. CDR1 is ENHRY and CDR2 is SYGVKD in the germline V gene. Unmatched junction bases numbered 8, after V lost 2 bases and J lost 3 bases. CDR3 length: 16 residues. CDR3 sequence reads: CAISEPGTGMNYEQYF. The DNA for the CDR3 is TGTGCCATCAGTGAGCCAGGGACAGGGATGAACTACGAGCAGTACTTC.

J is TRBJ1-2 and V is TRBV27; D unresolved. Germline V lookup: CDR1 MNHEY, CDR2 SMNVEV (reference sequence). The CDR3 totals 13 residues. The germline V and J ends were trimmed by 4 bases and 4 bases, with 10 bases remaining between them. Written as DNA, the CDR3 is TGTGCCAGCAGTTCAATAGGGCGCTATGGCTACACCTTC. It specifies CASSSIGRYGYTF.

The genes are TRBV2 and TRBJ1-5, with 7 bases matching TRBD1. Germline V CDR1 and CDR2: SNHLY, FYNNEI. After removal of 5 bases from V and 4 bases from J, the junction contained 8 bases not matched to a gene. The CDR3 is 15 amino acids. Here the CDR3 DNA reads TGTGCCAGCAGTCCGACAGGGAATGGAAATCAGCCCCAGCATTTT. It specifies CASSPTGNGNQPQHF.

This chain connects TRBV5-1 to TRBJ2-2; 10 bases fit TRBD1. Germline assignment: CDR1 SGHRS and CDR2 YFSETQ. Trimming removed 3 bases from V and 5 bases from J; junction bases left unmatched: 19. The CDR3 runs 20 residues. The DNA for the CDR3 is TGCGCCAGCAGCTCCTCCGCCCTTGTACGGACAGGGGGGAGGACCGGGGAGCTGTTTTTT. It encodes CASSSSALVRTGGRTGELFF.

J is TRBJ1-1 and V is TRBV2; possible D gene TRBD1, 5 bases. Germline lookup yields CDR1 SNHLY and CDR2 FYNNEI. V lost 10 bases to trimming and J lost 0 bases, with 12 bases between them. The CDR3 runs 13 residues. The CDR3 sequence is CATTGDLNTEAFF. The CDR3 DNA is TGTGCCACTACCGGGGACTTGAACACTGAAGCTTTCTTT. Using reference TRBV2 and TRBJ1-1 for the parts outside the CDR3, the full variable domain is EPEVTQTPSHQVTQMGQEVILRCVPISNHLYFYWYRQILGQKVEFLVSFYNNEISEKSEIFDDQFSVERPDGSNFTLKIRSTKLEDSAMYFCATTGDLNTEAFFGQGTRLTVV.

The CDR3 loop is CASTSTGGTEAFF. In DNA form, the CDR3 reads TGTGCCAGCACAAGCACAGGTGGCACTGAAGCTTTCTTT. The J gene is TRBJ1-1, the V gene TRBV7-9; D is possibly TRBD1 (5 bases). The CDR3 contains 13 residues. Germline CDR1 SEHNR, CDR2 FQNEAQ (reference sequence). Deletions cut 7 bases from V and 4 bases from J, with 13 bases between.

This clone was counted once. V gene TRBV25-1 combines with J gene TRBJ1-1; D unresolved. Trimming cost V 8 bases and J 7 bases, with 17 bases left between them. The germline CDR1 and CDR2 sequences are MGHDK and SYGVNS. This CDR3 is built from 13 residues. The CDR3 reads CASGFVRTGEAFF. For the CDR3, the DNA is TGTGCCAGCGGTTTCGTCCGGACGGGTGAAGCTTTCTTT.

The chain combines TRBV4-1 with TRBJ2-1; 10 bases fit TRBD2. Germline V gene lookup returns CDR1 MGHRA and CDR2 YSYEKL. The CDR3 runs to 18 residues. Trimming removed 2 bases from V and 4 bases from J; junction bases left unmatched: 11. Here the CDR3 reads CASSQSPPLAGDYNEQFF. The CDR3 nucleotides are TGCGCCAGCAGCCAATCCCCCCCTCTAGCGGGGGATTACAATGAGCAGTTCTTC.

V and J are TRBV30 and TRBJ1-2; D gene uncertain. This CDR3 has 10 residues. CDR1 and CDR2 from the germline V gene are GTSNPN and SVGIG (reference sequence). Trimming removed 0 bases at V and 7 bases at J, with 3 bases between. The DNA of the CDR3 is TGTGCCTGGAGTGTGACTGGCTACACCTTC. Translated: CAWSVTGYTF.

Only one count was recorded for this clone. The chain has TRBV7-2 and TRBJ2-7; weak D call: TRBD1 (6 bases). In germline, CDR1 is SGHTA, CDR2 FQGNSA. Trimming took 5 bases from V and 6 from J, leaving 11 bases between them. The CDR3 totals 12 residues. DNA for the CDR3: TGTGCCAGCAGCAAGGACAGCCCCGAGCAGTACTTC. The encoded protein is CASSKDSPEQYF.

V is TRBV29-1 and J is TRBJ2-3, with 7 bases fitting TRBD1. Germline CDR1 SQVTM, CDR2 ANQGSEA. The CDR3 runs to 15 residues. V was clipped by 4 bases and J by 5 bases; unmatched bases: 12. This CDR3 reads CSVVGRGRIIDTQYF. CDR3 coding DNA: TGCAGCGTTGTGGGTAGGGGGCGTATCATAGATACGCAGTATTTT.

This sequence joins TRBV5-6 and TRBJ2-2; D is perhaps TRBD2 (5 bases). CDR3 length equals 13 residues. Trimming shortened V by 2 bases and J by 5 bases, and 7 bases separated the two germline ends. Looked up from germline, CDR1 is SGHDT and CDR2 is YYEEEE. The CDR3 is CASSFRGTGELFF. CDR3 coding DNA: TGTGCCAGCAGCTTCCGGGGAACCGGGGAGCTGTTTTTT. The entire variable domain, with the rest obtained from reference TRBV5-6 and TRBJ2-2, is as follows: DAGVTQSPTHLIKTRGQQVTLRCSPKSGHDTVSWYQQALGQGPQFIFQYYEEEERQRGNFPDRFSGHQFPNYSSELNVNALLLGDSALYLCASSFRGTGELFFGEGSRLTVL.

Only a few counts were recorded for this clone. CDR3 nucleotides: TGTGCCAGCTCGCATGCAAACACTGAAGCTTTCTTT. Translated, it gives CASSHANTEAFF. The rearrangement links TRBV18 to TRBJ1-1; D gene ambiguous. CDR3 length equals 12 residues. The germline V gene encodes CDR1 KGHSH and CDR2 LQKENI. With 6 bases removed from V and 2 bases from J, the gap between germline ends came to 7 bases.